These 21 T cell receptor beta chains were sequenced from one sample in a study of identical twins. TCRdb itself ran the 5' RACE reads through MiXCR, one entry per CDR3 protein. The sample lists 1.5 million to 2 million distinct CDR3 sequences; more than 30% were seen once. The sequenced sample consisted of cord blood. These receptor sequences come from a newborn girl in good health.

The rearrangement uses TRBV9 and TRBJ2-3, with 10 positions matching TRBD2. Trimming removed 3 bases from V and 0 bases from J; junction bases left unmatched: 7. This CDR3 region has 17 residues. Germline V gene lookup returns CDR1 SGDLS and CDR2 YYNGEE. The CDR3 here is CASSASGRAPSTDTQYF. Written as DNA, the CDR3 is TGTGCCAGCAGCGCGAGCGGGAGGGCCCCAAGCACAGATACGCAGTATTTT.

This clonotype appeared a single time. The J gene is TRBJ2-7, the V gene TRBV24-1; the match to TRBD2 covers 13 bases. CDR3 length: 16 amino acids. The V segment lost 1 base and the J segment 7 bases; nucleotides outside the gene matches: 6. Germline-derived CDR1 and CDR2 are KGHDR and SFDVKD. DNA of the CDR3: TGTGCCACCAGTGATTTCAGGACTAGCGGGAGCAATGAGCAGTACTTC. Translation gives CATSDFRTSGSNEQYF.

The chain couples TRBV9 to TRBJ2-1; D is tentatively TRBD1 or TRBD2 (6 bases each). The V gene lost 2 bases and the J gene lost 1 base, with 16 bases spanning the gap. Germline V CDR1 and CDR2: SGDLS, YYNGEE. This CDR3 comprises 17 residues. The CDR3 here is CASSVRWGARSYNEQFF. CDR3 nucleotide sequence: TGTGCCAGCAGCGTGCGCTGGGGGGCTAGATCCTACAATGAGCAGTTCTTC.

This clonotype was detected a few times. The V gene is TRBV12-3 or TRBV12-4, the J gene TRBJ1-2, with 9 bases that match TRBD1. With V trimmed by 5 bases and J by 3 bases, 13 bases remained unmatched. This CDR3 is built from 17 residues. This chain's CDR3 is CASSLTGGSLTYYGYTF. DNA of the CDR3: TGTGCCAGCAGTCTGACAGGGGGAAGCCTAACTTACTATGGCTACACCTTC.

This clonotype was counted a few times. This chain links TRBV20-1 with TRBJ1-2, with D possibly being TRBD1 (5 bases). V lost 8 bases and J 4 bases, leaving 14 bases between the germline ends. This CDR3 has 12 amino acids. CDR1 and CDR2 from the germline V gene are DFQATT and SNEGSKA (reference sequence). The CDR3 nucleotides read TGCAGTCCAGGGAGTTTGGGCTATGGCTACACCTTC. It specifies CSPGSLGYGYTF.

This clonotype has more than one count but fewer than ten. The rearrangement uses TRBV25-1 and TRBJ2-7; TRBD1 matches 8 bases. The V segment lost 4 bases and the J segment 6 bases; nucleotides outside the gene matches: 11. CDR1 is MGHDK and CDR2 is SYGVNS in the germline V gene. This CDR3 is 15 amino acids long. CDR3 residues: CASSVRSPTGAEQYF. In DNA form, the CDR3 reads TGTGCCAGCAGTGTTAGATCCCCGACAGGGGCCGAGCAGTACTTC.

In its sample, this clonotype was seen a few times. V and J are TRBV20-1 and TRBJ2-2; 7 positions match TRBD1. V shed 5 bases, J shed 6 bases, and the junction held 3 bases outside the gene matches. This CDR3 is 12 amino acids long. CDR1 is DFQATT, CDR2 SNEGSKA, per germline (reference sequence). Here the CDR3 DNA reads TGCAGTGCTGGCACAGGGGCCGGGGAGCTGTTTTTT. Its protein product is CSAGTGAGELFF.

This clonotype turned up a few times. The DNA for the CDR3 is TGTGCCAGCAGTTTAGCGCGCCAGGGGCGCGAGCAGTACTTC. It translates to CASSLARQGREQYF. This chain links TRBV12-3 or TRBV12-4 with TRBJ2-7; a possible D gene is TRBD1 (6 bases). Trimming removed 0 bases from V and 6 bases from J, with 12 bases in between. The CDR3 spans 14 residues.

This clonotype was observed at least ten times. The chain joins TRBV9 to TRBJ2-7, with 7 bases lining up with TRBD1. From germline, CDR1 is SGDLS and CDR2 YYNGEE. There are 15 residues in the CDR3. Trimming took 3 bases from V and 3 from J; bases not matched to a gene: 9. The CDR3 DNA follows: TGTGCCAGCAGCGCCTCGACAGGGAAGGGCTACGAGCAGTACTTC. Translating it yields CASSASTGKGYEQYF.

V gene TRBV9 combines with J gene TRBJ2-2; 8 bases fit TRBD2. Germline CDR1 reads SGDLS; CDR2 reads YYNGEE. CDR3 length equals 15 residues. V was pared by 0 bases and J by 6 bases, with 4 bases of the junction left unmatched. The CDR3 region is CASSVGAAGAGELFF. DNA for the CDR3: TGTGCCAGCAGCGTAGGGGCAGCGGGAGCCGGGGAGCTGTTTTTT.

This clonotype was found a few times. The chain recombines TRBV7-2 with TRBJ1-2; D not certain. This CDR3 has 16 residues. Germline V gene data show CDR1 as SGHTA and CDR2 as FQGNSA. V was cut by 0 bases and J by 2 bases, with 13 bases left in between. The CDR3 sequence is CASSLAPQSGNYGYTF. The CDR3 coding sequence is TGTGCCAGCAGCTTAGCCCCTCAGTCGGGAAACTATGGCTACACCTTC.

CDR3 loop: CATSRDLGGGTEAFF. The DNA of the CDR3 is TGTGCCACCAGCAGAGATCTCGGGGGGGGCACTGAAGCTTTCTTT. The chain joins TRBV15 to TRBJ1-1; tentatively, D is TRBD1 (5 bases). CDR1 is LNHNV, CDR2 YYDKDF, per germline (reference sequence). CDR3 length: 15 residues. V lost 0 bases and J lost 4, with 12 bases in between.

This clonotype was observed at least ten times. This sequence joins TRBV10-3 and TRBJ2-1; D remains ambiguous. CDR1 ENHRY and CDR2 SYGVKD come from the germline V gene. The CDR3 covers 11 residues. V shed 8 bases and J shed 6 bases, with 8 bases lying between them. The CDR3 loop is CAISWGNEQFF. CDR3 nucleotide sequence: TGTGCCATCTCCTGGGGCAATGAGCAGTTCTTC.

The CDR3 region has the DNA TGTGCCAGTAGTGTATACCGGGACCCTCCCGGCGATGAGCAGTTCTTC. It specifies CASSVYRDPPGDEQFF. The genes are TRBV19 and TRBJ2-1; D may match TRBD1 or TRBD2 (5 bases each). Germline V lookup: CDR1 LNHDA, CDR2 SQIVND (reference sequence). This CDR3 has 16 residues. Trimming pared 5 bases from V and 8 bases from J, leaving 22 bases between. The whole variable domain, filled in from reference TRBV19 and TRBJ2-1, reads DGGITQSPKYLFRKEGQNVTLSCEQNLNHDAMYWYRQDPGQGLRLIYYSQIVNDFQKGDIAEGYSVSREKKESFPLTVTSAQKNPTAFYLCASSVYRDPPGDEQFFGPGTRLTVL.

The chain has TRBV20-1 and TRBJ2-1; 9 bases agree with TRBD2. The ends lost 4 bases at V and 4 bases at J; junction bases unmatched: 8. The CDR3 has 15 amino acids. Germline V gives CDR1 DFQATT, CDR2 SNEGSKA (reference sequence). Here the CDR3 reads CSAIPGLAVYNEQFF. As DNA, the CDR3 is TGCAGTGCTATCCCGGGACTAGCCGTTTACAATGAGCAGTTCTTC.

This clonotype was seen a handful of times. The rearrangement uses TRBV20-1 and TRBJ2-7, with a possible D match to TRBD2 (6 bases). The CDR3 covers 14 residues. Trimming cost V 0 bases and J 3 bases, with 12 bases left between them. Germline CDR1 reads DFQATT; CDR2 reads SNEGSKA (reference sequence). CDR3 DNA: TGCAGTGCTAGAGATAGGACGGGGGTCTACGAGCAGTACTTC. This gives the protein CSARDRTGVYEQYF.

This clonotype was detected ten times or more. The genes are TRBV2 and TRBJ2-3; 9 bases are a match to TRBD2. CDR3 size: 13 residues. Trimming removed 9 bases from V and 6 bases from J; junction bases left unmatched: 7. Germline V gene data show CDR1 as SNHLY and CDR2 as FYNNEI. Here the CDR3 reads CASTGTSPDTQYF. For the CDR3, the DNA is TGTGCCAGTACCGGGACTAGCCCGGATACGCAGTATTTT. The whole variable domain, filled in from reference TRBV2 and TRBJ2-3, reads EPEVTQTPSHQVTQMGQEVILRCVPISNHLYFYWYRQILGQKVEFLVSFYNNEISEKSEIFDDQFSVERPDGSNFTLKIRSTKLEDSAMYFCASTGTSPDTQYFGPGTRLTVL.

This clonotype was detected ten times or more. The junction departs from the called germline gene at one end, perhaps through a read error. This chain links TRBV5-1 with TRBJ2-7, with D unclear. Germline lookup yields CDR1 SGHRS and CDR2 YFSETQ. CDR3 length equals 11 residues. CDR3 sequence: CASSYAYEQYF. The CDR3 nucleotides are TGTGCCAGCAGTTACGCCTACGAGCAGTACTTC.

The chain uses TRBV20-1 and TRBJ1-5; no clear D gene. Germline V gene lookup returns CDR1 DFQATT and CDR2 SNEGSKA (reference sequence). V lost 5 bases and J 0 bases, leaving 14 bases between the germline ends. The CDR3 loop spans 15 amino acids. The CDR3 coding sequence is TGCAGTGCTCCCCTAAGGAGGAATAGCAATCAGCCCCAGCATTTT. Translating gives CSAPLRRNSNQPQHF.

As regards this clonotype: Germline and junction disagree at one end, which may indicate a read error. The CDR3 region is CATSRINEQFF. For the CDR3, the DNA is TGTGCCACCAGCCGGATCAATGAGCAGTTCTTC. The V call is TRBV3-1, the J call TRBJ2-1; no definite D call. This CDR3 is 11 amino acids long. Germline-derived CDR1 and CDR2 are LGHDT and YNNKEL (reference sequence).

This chain links TRBV12-3 or TRBV12-4 with TRBJ2-3, with unresolved D. V lost 4 bases, J lost 4 bases, and 9 bases lay in between. CDR3 length: 13 residues. The CDR3 bases are TGTGCCAGCAGTTCATTGATAGCAGATACGCAGTATTTT. It codes for CASSSLIADTQYF.